Each of the 10 T cell receptor beta chains below was sequenced from the same sample in a study of T-cell memory formation after mild COVID-19. Via MiXCR, TCRdb re-called the 5' RACE reads, giving one row per CDR3 protein. The table includes 270,000 or so distinct CDR3 sequences, over 15% detected once. The sequenced material came from PBMCs or a T cell subset sorted from them (not recorded which). These receptors all stem from a man younger than 30 who had mild COVID-19 (a few samples of this study predate the infection). Cell type and time point are not known.

A few counts support this clonotype. The J gene is TRBJ1-1, the V gene TRBV29-1; D may be TRBD1 (5 bases). CDR3 length: 15 residues. The V gene lost 7 bases and the J gene lost 0 bases, with 18 bases spanning the gap. The V gene's germline CDR1 is SQVTM and CDR2 ANQGSEA. Here the CDR3 DNA reads TGCAGCGCCATAAAACCGGGGCCTATGAACACTGAAGCTTTCTTT. Translating it yields CSAIKPGPMNTEAFF.

This clonotype showed up just a few times. J is TRBJ2-2 and V is TRBV6-1; D unresolved. Germline CDR1 reads MNHNS; CDR2 reads SASEGT. The germline V and J ends were trimmed by 4 bases and 6 bases, with 18 bases remaining between them. This CDR3 is 16 amino acids long. Here the CDR3 reads CASSGGYPLIAGELFF. The DNA of the CDR3 is TGTGCCAGCAGTGGCGGATATCCGCTTATAGCCGGGGAGCTGTTTTTT.

This clonotype occurred a few times. This chain connects TRBV29-1 to TRBJ2-4; either TRBD1 or TRBD2 may fit D (5 bases each). The length of the CDR3 is 14 residues. V lost 2 bases and J lost 0, with 8 bases in between. Germline V gene data show CDR1 as SQVTM and CDR2 as ANQGSEA. In DNA, the CDR3 is TGCAGCGTTGAATCTGGGGGAGCCAAAAACATTCAGTACTTC. Translated, it gives CSVESGGAKNIQYF. The whole variable domain, filled in from reference TRBV29-1 and TRBJ2-4, reads SAVISQKPSRDICQRGTSLTIQCQVDSQVTMMFWYRQQPGQSLTLIATANQGSEATYESGFVIDKFPISRPNLTFSTLTVSNMSPEDSSIYLCSVESGGAKNIQYFGAGTRLSVL.

This clonotype was detected a few times. The chain recombines TRBV10-3 with TRBJ1-2; D unclear. The CDR3 covers 15 residues. Per germline, CDR1 ENHRY and CDR2 SYGVKD. The germline V and J ends were trimmed by 6 bases and 1 base, with 15 bases remaining between them. The CDR3 DNA follows: TGTGCCATCAGGAGCGGCCAGGACCTTAACTATGGCTACACCTTC. The encoded protein is CAIRSGQDLNYGYTF.

The chain is built from TRBV6-6 and TRBJ1-1, with D possibly matching TRBD1 (6 bases). The germline V gene has CDR1 MNHNY and CDR2 SVGAGI (reference sequence). CDR3 length: 15 amino acids. V was trimmed by 2 bases and J by 4 bases, leaving 14 bases between them. The DNA of the CDR3 is TGTGCCAGCAGTTACCAGCCAGGGGCGGCCACTGAAGCTTTCTTT. Residues: CASSYQPGAATEAFF.

This rearrangement joins TRBV19 to TRBJ2-1; 9 nucleotides agree with TRBD1. The CDR3 spans 14 residues. In germline, CDR1 is LNHDA, CDR2 SQIVND (reference sequence). With 7 bases clipped from V and 2 bases from J, the junction kept 3 bases outside the gene matches. The CDR3 loop is CASIRTGAYNEQFF. CDR3 coding DNA: TGTGCCAGTATTAGGACAGGGGCCTACAATGAGCAGTTCTTC.

This clonotype has a handful of counts. The genes are TRBV29-1 and TRBJ2-2; D is unclear. Trimming cost V 1 base and J 2 bases, with 8 bases left between them. CDR1 is SQVTM and CDR2 is ANQGSEA in the germline V gene. CDR3 length: 14 residues. The CDR3 spells CSVEVPVNTGELFF. In DNA form, the CDR3 reads TGCAGCGTTGAAGTCCCAGTTAACACCGGGGAGCTGTTTTTT.

The chain has TRBV10-3 and TRBJ1-6; D possibly corresponds to TRBD1 (5 bases). The ends were cut back, 0 bases at V and 10 bases at J, with 7 bases in the middle. CDR3 length: 13 amino acids. CDR1 and CDR2 from the germline V gene are ENHRY and SYGVKD. The DNA for the CDR3 is TGTGCCATCAGTGAGTCGGCAGGGTCACCCCTCCACTTT. Its protein product is CAISESAGSPLHF.

This chain links TRBV7-2 with TRBJ2-1; tentatively, D is TRBD1 (6 bases). V lost 0 bases and J lost 10, with 13 bases in between. The CDR3 is 14 amino acids. Looked up from germline, CDR1 is SGHTA and CDR2 is FQGNSA. In DNA, the CDR3 is TGTGCCAGCAGCTTAGCACGCAGGGGTCAGGAGCAGTTCTTC. Its translation is CASSLARRGQEQFF. Complete variable domain (other parts from reference TRBV7-2 and TRBJ2-1): GAGVSQSPSNKVTEKGKDVELRCDPISGHTALYWYRQSLGQGLEFLIYFQGNSAPDKSGLPSDRFSAERTGGSVSTLTIQRTQQEDSAVYLCASSLARRGQEQFFGPGTRLTVL.

The chain couples TRBV20-1 to TRBJ2-3; tentatively, D is TRBD1 or TRBD2 (5 bases each). This CDR3 has 15 residues. Germline lookup yields CDR1 DFQATT and CDR2 SNEGSKA (reference sequence). With 5 bases removed from V and 4 bases from J, the gap between germline ends came to 19 bases. The CDR3 loop reads CSAPLAGAASDTQYF. As DNA, the CDR3 is TGCAGTGCTCCTCTTGCCGGGGCTGCTTCAGATACGCAGTATTTT.